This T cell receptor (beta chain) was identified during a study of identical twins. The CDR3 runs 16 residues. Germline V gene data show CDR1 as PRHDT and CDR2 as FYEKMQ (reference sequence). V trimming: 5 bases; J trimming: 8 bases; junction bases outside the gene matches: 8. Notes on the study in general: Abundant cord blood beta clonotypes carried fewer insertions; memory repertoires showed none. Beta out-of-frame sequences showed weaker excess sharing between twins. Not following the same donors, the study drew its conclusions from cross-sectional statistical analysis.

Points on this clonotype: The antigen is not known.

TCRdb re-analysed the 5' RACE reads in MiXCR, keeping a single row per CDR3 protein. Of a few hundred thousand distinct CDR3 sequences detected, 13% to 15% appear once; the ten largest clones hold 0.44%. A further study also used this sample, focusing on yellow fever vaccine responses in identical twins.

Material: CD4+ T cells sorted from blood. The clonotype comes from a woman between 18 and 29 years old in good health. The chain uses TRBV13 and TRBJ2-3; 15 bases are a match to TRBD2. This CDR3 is CASSLSPGLAGGTQYF. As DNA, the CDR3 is TGTGCCAGCAGCCTTTCCCCGGGACTAGCGGGGGGTACGCAGTATTTT.